This T cell receptor beta chain comes out of a study of T cell responses to AZD1222 COVID-19 vaccine. Second-dose timings of about 4 or about 12 weeks were pooled. Trimming shortened V by 7 bases and J by 7 bases, and 29 bases separated the two germline ends. CDR3 length equals 18 residues. Germline CDR1 LNHDA, CDR2 SQIVND (reference sequence). Concerning this clone itself: The antigen is unknown.

Study results and caveats: Repertoires were obtained only post-peak T cell response. A rise in Spike-specific TCR breadth and depth followed two AZD1222 doses. Reportedly, nearly half of unique spike TCRs recognized epitopes outside B.1.351/B.1.1.7 mutations.

The repertoire was sequenced with immunoSEQ multiplex PCR; TCRdb's copy has only in-frame clones and lacks some. The sample consists of 80,000 or so clones, more than 85% of them appearing once. The source was peripheral blood, collected 28 days after the second AZD1222 dose. The V call is TRBV19, the J call TRBJ2-1; tentatively, D is TRBD2 (5 bases). This TCR was sampled from an adult who received the AZD1222 COVID-19 vaccine. The CDR3 nucleotides are TGTGCCAGTACCGGCCGAGGACTTCGGAGTCTAGAATTAAATGAGCAGTTCTTC. Translated: CASTGRGLRSLELNEQFF.